Listed below are T cell receptor beta chains from one sample, sequenced in a study of T cells in narcolepsy. Clones were read by immunoSEQ multiplex PCR, and TCRdb kept only the in-frame ones, dropping some. The sample contains fewer than 30,000 clones, approximately 85% of which appear only once. The sample comprised CD45RA- memory CD4+ T cells from PBMCs. The receptors originated from a human donor with narcolepsy. Both conserved end residues are part of each CDR3. Each record gives: J gene, D gene, V gene, clone size, CDR3 DNA, CDR3 protein. D genes are given only for firm matches. Not all rows give a size; the values are once, few, many and, for expanded clones, a class.

TRBJ2-1 - TRBV27 - TGTGCCAGCGGCCGAGGGAACAATGAGCAGTTCTTC CASGRGNNEQFF
TRBJ1-2 - TRBV21-1 - TGTGCCAGCAGCAAATTAACAGGGGCGGATGGCTACACCTTC CASSKLTGADGYTF
TRBJ1-3 TRBD1 TRBV28 - TGTGCCAGCAGTTCCCATCAGGACAGGGGAATTTCTGGAAACACCATATATTTT CASSSHQDRGISGNTIYF
TRBJ2-1 - TRBV18 - TGTGCCAGCTCACCCTTTTTGGCAGGGGAATCCTACAATGAGCAGTTCTTC CASSPFLAGESYNEQFF
TRBJ1-5 TRBD1 TRBV19 - TGTGCCAGTAGTGACGGGACAGGGATTAATCAGCCCCAGCATTTT CASSDGTGINQPQHF
TRBJ2-5 TRBD1 TRBV28 - TGTGCGAGCTCCGGGACAGGATTATTATTAGAGACCCAGTACTTC CASSGTGLLLETQYF
TRBJ2-7 TRBD2 TRBV5-1 - TGCGCCAGCAGCCCGAGCGGGAGTATTTCCTACGAGCAGTACTTC CASSPSGSISYEQYF
TRBJ2-1 TRBD2 TRBV7-2 - TGTGCCAGCAGACGGACTAGCGGGAGTTACGGTGAGCAGTTCTTC CASRRTSGSYGEQFF
TRBJ1-3 TRBD1 TRBV7-9 - TGTGCCAGCAGCTTAGGCTCCGGGACAGGGCCCTCTGGAAACACCATATATTTT CASSLGSGTGPSGNTIYF
TRBJ1-5 - TRBV6-1 - TGTGCCAGCAGTGAAACAGCACTTGATCATCAGCCCCAGCATTTT CASSETALDHQPQHF
TRBJ2-5 - TRBV7-3 - TGTGCCAGCAGCTTAGCGGGACGGGGACAAGAGACCCAGTACTTC CASSLAGRGQETQYF
TRBJ1-1 - TRBV2 - TGTGCCAGCAGTGAAGAACAGGGTTTAATTACGAACACTGAAGCTTTCTTT CASSEEQGLITNTEAFF
TRBJ2-2 TRBD2 TRBV4-1 - TGCGCCAGCAGCCAACGCGGGAGTGGGGCCGGGGAGCTGTTTTTT CASSQRGSGAGELFF
TRBJ2-2 TRBD2 TRBV9 - TGTGCCAGCAGCGCCCAGACTAGCGGGAGAATTTCCGGGGAGCTGTTTTTT CASSAQTSGRISGELFF
TRBJ2-7 - TRBV13 - TGTGCCAGCAGCTTTGGCCGGGCCGAGGGATACGAGCAGTACTTC CASSFGRAEGYEQYF
TRBJ2-7 TRBD2 TRBV25-1 - TGTGCCAGCAGAGGGACTAGTAATCTCAACGAGCAGTACTTC CASRGTSNLNEQYF
TRBJ1-1 - TRBV27 - TGTGCCAGCAGAGACCAGGCCAGGAACACTGAAGCTTTCTTT CASRDQARNTEAFF
TRBJ2-5 TRBD2 TRBV10-3 - TGTGCCACCAAGGGACTAGCGGGAATAGAGACCCAGTACTTC CATKGLAGIETQYF
TRBJ2-7 TRBD2 TRBV10-3 - TGTGCCACCCTAGCGGCCTCCTCCTACGAGCAGTACTTC CATLAASSYEQYF
TRBJ2-3 TRBD2 TRBV5-1 - TGCGCCAGCAGCGTAAGACTAGCGGGGCCCACAGATACGCAGTATTTT CASSVRLAGPTDTQYF
TRBJ2-7 TRBD1 TRBV4-1 - TGCGCCAGCAGCTACCCGGACAGGGGAGTTCGCGAGCAGTACTTC CASSYPDRGVREQYF
TRBJ2-1 TRBD2 TRBV4-2 - TGTGCCAGCAGCCAAGGTGTGGGGACTAGCTACAATGAGCAGTTCTTC CASSQGVGTSYNEQFF
TRBJ2-6 TRBD2 TRBV7-9 - TGTGCCAGCAGCGCATCGGGAGGGGTAACTGGGGCCAACGTCCTGACTTTC CASSASGGVTGANVLTF
TRBJ2-3 - TRBV11-2 - TGTGCCAGCAGCTTAACAGGCGCAGGGGTCCTTAGCACAGATACGCAGTATTTT CASSLTGAGVLSTDTQYF
TRBJ2-2 - TRBV19 - TGTGCCAGTAGACAGGGAGCCGGGGAGCTGTTTTTT CASRQGAGELFF
TRBJ2-5 - TRBV6-5 - TGTGCCAGCAGCCGCGGAACCTCGGAGACCCAGTACTTC CASSRGTSETQYF
TRBJ1-4 - TRBV30 once TGTGCCGCATCGGCAGGGTTAGATGAAAAACTGTTTTTT CAASAGLDEKLFF
TRBJ1-1 - TRBV19 - TGTGCCAGTAGCCAAAATGCGGGGGTGAACACTGAAGCTTTCTTT CASSQNAGVNTEAFF
TRBJ1-5 - TRBV7-9 - TGTGCCAGCAGCCCCACAGGGAGTAGCAATCAGCCCCAGCATTTT CASSPTGSSNQPQHF
TRBJ1-2 - TRBV15 - TGTGCCACCAGCAGAGATTTCGGGGACTACACCTTC CATSRDFGDYTF
TRBJ2-7 - TRBV29-1 once TGCAGCGTTGAATTAGGGGGAACTATCTACGAGCAGTACTTC CSVELGGTIYEQYF
TRBJ2-3 - TRBV4-1 - TGCGCCAGCAGCCATCCCTCCCTAGAGCGGACAGATACGCAGTATTTT CASSHPSLERTDTQYF
TRBJ2-7 TRBD2 TRBV5-1 once TGCGCCAGCAGCAGAGGGACTAGCGGAGTCTACGAGCAGTACTTC CASSRGTSGVYEQYF
TRBJ2-2 TRBD2 TRBV19 - TGTGCCACTCTCCATACGGGAGGGCCAGGCGGGGAGCTGTTTTTT CATLHTGGPGGELFF
TRBJ1-1 TRBD1 TRBV5-4 once TGTGCCAGCAGACCGACAGGGGGTCCGCACACTGAAGCTTTCTTT CASRPTGGPHTEAFF
TRBJ2-7 TRBD2 TRBV28 - TGTGCCACCTATAGCGGCGGGAGCTACGAGCAGTACTTC CATYSGGSYEQYF
TRBJ2-6 TRBD1 TRBV19 - TGTGCCAGTAGTTCCGGGACAGGGGGCTATGGGGCCAACGTCCTGACTTTC CASSSGTGGYGANVLTF
TRBJ2-3 TRBD1 TRBV28 - TGTGCCACCTCGCCGACAGGGGGTAGCACAGATACGCAGTATTTT CATSPTGGSTDTQYF
TRBJ2-3 - TRBV6-5 once TGTGCCAGCAGTTTTAAACTTCGTGCTAGCACAGATACGCAGTATTTT CASSFKLRASTDTQYF
TRBJ2-7 TRBD2 TRBV30 - TGTGCCTGGAGTGTAGTAGCGGGGGCTTACGAGCAGTACTTC CAWSVVAGAYEQYF
TRBJ2-7 TRBD2 TRBV7-8 - TGTGCCAGCAGCCCTAGACTAGCATACGAGCAGTACTTC CASSPRLAYEQYF
TRBJ2-7 TRBD2 TRBV30 - TGTGCCTGGAGTGTACAAGCGGGAACCGAGCAGTACTTC CAWSVQAGTEQYF
TRBJ2-6 - TRBV29-1 - TGCAGCGTTGAGAGCTCTGGGGCCAACGTCCTGACTTTC CSVESSGANVLTF
TRBJ1-1 - TRBV29-1 medium-sized TGCAGCGTTGGACAGGTTCGCACTGAAGCTTTCTTT CSVGQVRTEAFF
TRBJ1-5 TRBD1 TRBV30 - TGTGCCTGGAGACAGGGACAGGGGAATCAGCCCCAGCATTTT CAWRQGQGNQPQHF
TRBJ2-5 - TRBV2 once TGTGCCAGCAGTATCAATAGCGGCGCGCAAGAGACCCAGTACTTC CASSINSGAQETQYF
TRBJ1-1 - TRBV9 - TGTGCCAGCAGCGCTATAGCGGAGAACACTGAAGCTTTCTTT CASSAIAENTEAFF
TRBJ2-1 TRBD2 TRBV5-1 - TGCGCCAGCAGCTTGGTAGGCGGGAGAGTCTACAATGAGCAGTTCTTC CASSLVGGRVYNEQFF
TRBJ2-7 - TRBV15 - TGTGCCACCAGCAGAGATGAAGACTCTGAGCAGTACTTC CATSRDEDSEQYF
TRBJ2-5 - TRBV7-3 - TGTGCCAGCAGCTTAACGGGCAGGCCCCAAGAGACCCAGTACTTC CASSLTGRPQETQYF
TRBJ2-7 TRBD2 TRBV7-2 - TGTGCCAGCATGCTAGCGGGAGCCAGCGAGCAGTACTTC CASMLAGASEQYF
TRBJ2-2 - TRBV27 - TGTGCCAGCAGTTTACTGCCAGTTAACACCGGGGAGCTGTTTTTT CASSLLPVNTGELFF
TRBJ2-7 TRBD1 TRBV11-3 - TGTGCCAGCTCCCCCGGGACAGGGGAATCCGAGCAGTACTTC CASSPGTGESEQYF
TRBJ2-7 TRBD2 TRBV14 - TGTGCCAGCAGCCAAGATTTAGGGACTAGCGGGACCGGCGAGCAGTACTTC CASSQDLGTSGTGEQYF
TRBJ2-2 - TRBV18 - TGTGCCAGCTCCGAGACCGGGGAGCTGTTTTTT CASSETGELFF
TRBJ1-1 - TRBV28 - TGTGCCAGCACCCTTAGCATGAGGGGGGGGATCGAAGCTTTCTTT CASTLSMRGGIEAFF
TRBJ2-7 TRBD2 TRBV7-3 - TGTGCCAGCAGCGTCGGGACTAGCGGGAAGGAGCAGTACTTC CASSVGTSGKEQYF